This T cell receptor beta chain was recorded in a study of neurological immune-mediated disorders (dated by TCRdb to between 2018 and 2021). Notes on the research overall: Among the approximately 34 multiple sclerosis patients, relapsing-remitting MS was present in about 31 and secondary progressive MS was present in 3. The study compared peripheral blood TCR-beta repertoires of HTLV-I-associated myelopathy (HAM/TSP) patients, multiple sclerosis patients and healthy controls using UMI-based sequencing. Longitudinal samples, technical triplicates and paired sorted CD4+ and CD8+ T-cell subsets, alongside PBMC samples, were included among the roughly 98 TCR-beta libraries. Of the 68 subjects in the cohort, some 15 were HAM/TSP patients, about 35 were multiple sclerosis patients, and some 20 were healthy controls. Here is what the overall study found, with its caveats: Repertoires from 18 of 34 MS patients were grouped by phylogenetic analysis into a cluster of related CDR3 sequences, suggesting a possible repertoire-level signature. No association of the MS cluster with clinical or MRI features was observed, and the need for larger cohorts was stated by the authors. No identical CDR3 amino acid sequences were found to be shared among expanded clones across subjects, suggesting that TCR-beta repertoires were private in all groups. The highest TCR clonal expansion was observed in HAM/TSP patients, whereas the lowest was observed in MS patients, even when compared with healthy controls.

For unsorted PBMC libraries, 2 million PBMCs were used after storage in RNAlater at -80 degrees C until RNA extraction. Multiple sclerosis patients were enrolled in a US clinical protocol under which disease progression was evaluated by magnetic resonance imaging. Peripheral blood was subjected to Ficoll-Hypaque density gradient centrifugation to isolate PBMCs, which were then cryopreserved in liquid nitrogen. V is clipped by 5 bases and J by 8 bases, and the sequence between their germline boundaries is 13 bases long. The CDR3 starts with the cysteine, ends with the phenylalanine, and has 13 residues. Only the CDR3 DNA is retained, 39 bases long and in frame from the first base. CDR1 is given as SEHNR and CDR2 as FQNEAQ, both from the germline V gene (reference sequence). This clonotype was counted many times. Its specific antigen is unknown. One base away there is no much larger clone; base qualities are not given.

cDNA was synthesized by template-switch 5'RACE using a primer with a 10-nucleotide random unique molecular identifier that tagged each TCR transcript. Every sequencing run yielded over 180 million TCR-beta sequences covering 15-18 subjects. Total RNA was extracted with the RNeasy kit. TCR-beta VDJ regions were amplified with primers for the TCR constant region and the 5'RACE anchor, using the KAPA Real-time Library Amplification kit. A first PCR added sample indexes and Illumina adaptors, and a second PCR then raised library yield. After Ampure bead purification, the roughly 650 bp TCR product was size-selected on a 2% E-gel SizeSelection system. Library quality was checked on a Bioanalyzer, concentration was measured with Qubit, and libraries were quantified with the Kapa Library Quantification kit before pooling. An Illumina HiSeq 2500 sequenced the libraries paired-end 2 x 150 bp. To increase sequence diversity, about 24-32% phiX was spiked into each library pool. The source study handled its data this way. The UMI-based MiGEC pipeline processed quality-filtered reads and removed over 75% of raw TCR sequences during error correction. VDJ genes were aligned to IMGT germline references, and clonotypes were defined by unique CDR3 amino acid sequence plus V-J genes. Clonal expansion, Shannon diversity and CDR3 relatedness (CalcPairwiseDistances, ClusterSamples) were evaluated with VDJtools, and phylogenetic trees were built with CLCbio workbench. A clone was classed as expanded if it had 8 or more unique UMIs, a cutoff based on coefficient-of-variation modelling across technical triplicates. TCRdb took the public reads, trimmed them with fastp at Q25, ran MiXCR for clone calling and kept in-frame beta chains. All rows with the same CDR3 protein become a single entry with the most common DNA and genes. The V and J calls were determined by TCRdb, not by the authors. This sample lists about 66,000 distinct CDR3 sequences; approximately 5% were detected once. About 2.2% of the sample rests with the top ten.

The receptor was derived from a woman between 65 and 79 years old with multiple sclerosis. The chain links TRBV7-9 with TRBJ2-4; a tentative D call is TRBD1 (6 bases match). The sequenced sample consisted of PBMCs. The nucleotides read TGTGCCAGCAGCCGTCCACAGGGAGACATTCAGTACTTC. It translates to CASSRPQGDIQYF.